The 10 T cell receptor beta chains given below trace back to one sample, sequenced in a study of circulating tumor DNA in untreated peripheral T-cell lymphoma (dated by TCRdb to the early 2020s). To prepare the library, the immunoSEQ multiplex PCR assay was applied. TCRdb provides this immuneACCESS table in a form limited to in-frame rearrangements. Some clones are lacking; in checked studies, under half of them reflect an unresolved V gene, and why the rest are absent is not known. The sample table holds some 100 clones, of which 70% to 85% were seen once. Clones ranked in the top ten supply approximately 48% of the sample. Sample: cell-free DNA from blood serum. These receptors were collected from a human donor with peripheral T-cell lymphoma.

The chain is built from TRBV4-1 and TRBJ2-3; TRBD1 matches 7 bases. Per germline, CDR1 MGHRA and CDR2 YSYEKL. This CDR3 is 17 amino acids long. V lost 1 base, J lost 5 bases, and 12 bases stayed unmatched. CDR3 sequence reads: CASSQVFRQGEGDTQYF. The CDR3 nucleotides read TGCGCCAGCAGCCAAGTCTTTAGGCAGGGGGAAGGAGATACGCAGTATTTT.

Turning to this clone: One end of the junction does not line up with germline, which may come from a read error. The chain combines TRBV20-1 with TRBJ2-7, with D uncertain. CDR3 length: 10 residues. In germline, CDR1 is DFQATT, CDR2 SNEGSKA (reference sequence). The CDR3 DNA sequence: TGCAATGCTAATGCCTACGAGCAGTACTTC. Translation gives CNANAYEQYF.

This CDR3 is CASSFSLDGTDTQYF. The CDR3 nucleotides are TGTGCCAGCAGTTTTTCGCTGGATGGCACAGATACGCAGTATTTT. The V call is TRBV27, the J call TRBJ2-3, with D unresolved. CDR3 size: 15 residues. Trimming stripped 3 bases from V and 1 base from J, with 11 bases between. Looked up from germline, CDR1 is MNHEY and CDR2 is SMNVEV (reference sequence).

CDR3 DNA sequence: TGTGCCAGCAGTTTCGGCATGAACACTGAAGCTTTCTTT. Translated, it gives CASSFGMNTEAFF. This rearrangement joins TRBV27 to TRBJ1-1; D call uncertain. The CDR3 spans 13 residues. The germline gives CDR1 MNHEY, CDR2 SMNVEV (reference sequence). Trimming left V 3 bases short and J 0 bases short, with 5 bases between.

The rearrangement links TRBV14 to TRBJ1-2; tentatively, D is TRBD1 (6 bases). CDR3 length: 12 residues. Deletions cut 1 base from V and 7 bases from J, with 7 bases between. The germline V gene encodes CDR1 SGHDN and CDR2 FVKESK. For the CDR3, the DNA is TGTGCCAGCAGCCAAGGGACAGCTGGCTACACCTTC. Protein product: CASSQGTAGYTF. The full variable domain, with the rest looked up from reference TRBV14 and TRBJ1-2, is EAGVTQFPSHSVIEKGQTVTLRCDPISGHDNLYWYRRVMGKEIKFLLHFVKESKQDESGMPNNRFLAERTGGTYSTLKVQPAELEDSGVYFCASSQGTAGYTFGSGTRLTVV.

The V gene is TRBV27, the J gene TRBJ1-1; 8 bases line up with TRBD1. J lost 11 bases, V lost 5 bases, and 4 bases had no gene match. Germline V gene data show CDR1 as MNHEY and CDR2 as SMNVEV (reference sequence). The CDR3 runs 11 residues. This chain's CDR3 is CASSLTGGAFF. The DNA of the CDR3 is TGTGCCAGCAGTCTTACAGGGGGGGCTTTCTTT.

The chain couples TRBV5-1 to TRBJ2-7, with 8 bases that match TRBD1. The CDR3 extends over 15 amino acids. The V segment lost 4 bases and the J segment 0 bases; nucleotides outside the gene matches: 6. Looked up from germline, CDR1 is SGHRS and CDR2 is YFSETQ. The CDR3, as DNA: TGCGCCAGCAGCCTGGGACAGGTGGACTCCTACGAGCAGTACTTC. This translates into CASSLGQVDSYEQYF.

The chain combines TRBV7-2 with TRBJ2-7; no definite D call. The ends were cut back, 5 bases at V and 8 bases at J, with 19 bases in the middle. The germline gives CDR1 SGHTA, CDR2 FQGNSA. CDR3 length equals 14 residues. The CDR3 DNA reads TGTGCCAGCAGCCCCGGCCCCCCGGTTAATAAGCAGTACTTC. As protein: CASSPGPPVNKQYF.

The chain is built from TRBV25-1 and TRBJ1-1; TRBD1 matches at 8 bases. V was clipped by 9 bases and J by 10 bases; unmatched bases: 7. This CDR3 comprises 11 residues. In germline, CDR1 is MGHDK, CDR2 SYGVNS. CDR3 residues: CASNGQGVAFF. The CDR3 DNA is TGTGCCAGTAACGGACAGGGTGTAGCTTTCTTT.

This chain connects TRBV18 to TRBJ1-1; 8 nucleotides align to TRBD1. The CDR3 loop spans 14 amino acids. The V and J ends lost 6 bases and 2 bases, in that order; junction bases with no gene match: 5. Germline values: CDR1 KGHSH, CDR2 LQKENI. The CDR3 sequence is CASSRQGSNTEAFF. Here the CDR3 DNA reads TGTGCCAGCTCGCGACAGGGGTCCAACACTGAAGCTTTCTTT. Full variable domain (outside the CDR3, taken from reference TRBV18 and TRBJ1-1): NAGVMQNPRHLVRRRGQEARLRCSPMKGHSHVYWYRQLPEEGLKFMVYLQKENIIDESGMPKERFSAEFPKEGPSILRIQQVVRGDSAAYFCASSRQGSNTEAFFGQGTRLTVV.